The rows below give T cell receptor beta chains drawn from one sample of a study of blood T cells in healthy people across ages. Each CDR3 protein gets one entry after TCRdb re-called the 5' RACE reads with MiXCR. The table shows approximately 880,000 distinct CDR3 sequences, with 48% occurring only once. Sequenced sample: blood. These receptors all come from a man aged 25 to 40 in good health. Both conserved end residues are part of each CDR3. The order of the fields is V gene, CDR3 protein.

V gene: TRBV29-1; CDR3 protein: CSVQQGLGETQYF
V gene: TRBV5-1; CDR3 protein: CASSMTSGVHEQFF
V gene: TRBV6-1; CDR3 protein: CASRVDRVYEQYF
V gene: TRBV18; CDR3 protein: CASSLLSGTGIEKLFF
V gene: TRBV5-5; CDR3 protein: CASSSSSGKETQYF
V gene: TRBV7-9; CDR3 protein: CASTTGQNEQYF
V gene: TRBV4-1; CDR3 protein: CASSQGLGNGQFF
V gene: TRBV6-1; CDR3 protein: CASRVTSGATDTQYF
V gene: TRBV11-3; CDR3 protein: CASSLYAGVTYEQYF
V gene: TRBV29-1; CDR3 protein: CSVAGADTF
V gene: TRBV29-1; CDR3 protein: CSVEDQGRGRTDTQYF
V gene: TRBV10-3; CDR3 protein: CAISEVSGGSDTQYF
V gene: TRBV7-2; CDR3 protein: CASSSQGYRAGELFF
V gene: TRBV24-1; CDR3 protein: CATSDDSYYGYTF
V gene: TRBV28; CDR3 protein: CASRTGGPNEQYF
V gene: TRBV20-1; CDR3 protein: CSAQRRGTSTDTQYF
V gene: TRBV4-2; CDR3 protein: CASRGVMNTEAFF
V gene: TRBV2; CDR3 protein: CASSVRRAHTDTQYF
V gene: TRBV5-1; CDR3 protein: CASSQKGGRGTDTQYF
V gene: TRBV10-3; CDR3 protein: CAISDAGKPADTQYF
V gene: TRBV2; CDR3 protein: CAGLPSGANVLTF
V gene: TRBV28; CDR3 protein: CASQKTGTYNEQFF
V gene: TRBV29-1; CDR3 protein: CSVGGREESYNEQFF
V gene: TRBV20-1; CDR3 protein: CSAWAGKPLDEQFF
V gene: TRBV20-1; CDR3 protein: CSAFRDSSYEQYF
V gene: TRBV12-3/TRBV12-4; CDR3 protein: CASSLTDEQFF
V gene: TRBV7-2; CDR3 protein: CASSLGEYSGQYF
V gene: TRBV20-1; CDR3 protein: CSAPGDRETEAFF
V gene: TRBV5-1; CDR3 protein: CASGPRGGDTQYF
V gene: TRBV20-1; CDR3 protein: CSARDPQRTYEQYF
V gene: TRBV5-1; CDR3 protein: CASANGGDTEAFF
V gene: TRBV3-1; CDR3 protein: CASSPTGGRKATQYF
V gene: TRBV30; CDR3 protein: CAWSVLRTSGGPDTQYF
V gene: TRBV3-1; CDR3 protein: CASSQAGLSASYEQYF
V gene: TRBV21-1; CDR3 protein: CASSTGRDRGYQPQHF
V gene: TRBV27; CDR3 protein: CASSLRQGGRDYGYTF
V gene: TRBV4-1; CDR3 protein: CASSLRLFRNEGVETQYF
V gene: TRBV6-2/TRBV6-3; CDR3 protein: CASTHEARQDPQYF
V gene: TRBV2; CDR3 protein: CASRDRGSDEQYF
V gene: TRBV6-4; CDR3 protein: CASSESPGQGINEQYF
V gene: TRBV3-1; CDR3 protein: CASSQEGLNTQYF
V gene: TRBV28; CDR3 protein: CASNPTSWYRAQETQYF
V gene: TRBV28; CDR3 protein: CASSSGTGVYDYTF
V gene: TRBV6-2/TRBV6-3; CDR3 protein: CASSKTEPGKQYF
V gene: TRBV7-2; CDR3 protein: CASSLGRGPAGELFF
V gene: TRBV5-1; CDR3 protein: CASSPSAGMDEQFF
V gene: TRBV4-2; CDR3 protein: CASSQALGNSPLHF
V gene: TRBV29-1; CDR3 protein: CSVCRDANTEAFF
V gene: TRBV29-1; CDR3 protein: CSAKAESYEQFF
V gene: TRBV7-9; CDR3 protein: CASSSRLAGTDTQYF
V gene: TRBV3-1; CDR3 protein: CASRKRGETQYF
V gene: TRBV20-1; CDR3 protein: CSARGPGTGGLRGNSPLHF
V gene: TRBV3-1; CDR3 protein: CASSQEGLARNEQFF
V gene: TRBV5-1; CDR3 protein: CASSLTGEPYNEQFF
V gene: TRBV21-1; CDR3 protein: CASSKEWARVGTEAFF